The present T cell receptor (beta chain) was sequenced within a study of blood T cell repertoires in COVID-19. Study background: Specimens from acute and convalescent COVID-19 originated in the United States, Italy and Spain. Sources were T cells, B-cell-depleted T cells, or PBMCs; the material itself was cDNA or gDNA.

In this sample, this clone turned up once. Germline CDR1 KGHDR, CDR2 SFDVKD. CDR3 size: 12 residues. The V end lost 4 bases, the J end lost 8 bases, and 10 bases lay between the germline ends. Source study methods: Amplification of reference gene primers provided the estimated nucleated cell counts. Sequenced by immunoSEQ multiplex PCR; TCRdb stores in-frame clones only, minus some. D and trimming come from the DNA, and the V and J calls and clone size come from that table. The table has approximately 220,000 clones, under 90% seen once. This chain joins TRBV24-1 and TRBJ1-1; D is uncertain. The sequenced material came from peripheral blood. This clonotype was obtained from a woman aged 40 to 55 with active or convalescent COVID-19. The CDR3 is CATSDRGPEAFF. The DNA of the CDR3 is TGTGCCACCAGTGACCGCGGCCCAGAAGCTTTCTTT.